The 9 T cell receptor beta chains presented below share a single source sample, sequenced in a study of OX40 agonist ivuxolimab in advanced cancers. Libraries were prepared by immunoSEQ multiplex PCR; TCRdb keeps only in-frame clonotypes and omits some of them. Found here are 90,000 or so clones, 91% of them singletons; the top ten hold around 0.86%. The sequences come from CD4+ or CD8+ T cells sorted from blood, collected in a trial of the OX40 agonist ivuxolimab. These receptors were obtained from an adult with an advanced solid tumor such as melanoma, head and neck, liver or kidney cancer.

The chain combines TRBV5-4 with TRBJ2-4; no reliable D call. Trimming shortened V by 0 bases and J by 5 bases, and 9 bases separated the two germline ends. Germline CDR1 SGHNT, CDR2 YYREEE (reference sequence). The CDR3 contains 14 residues. This chain's CDR3 is CASSLASSQNIQYF. The DNA of the CDR3 is TGTGCCAGCAGCTTGGCGTCTAGTCAAAACATTCAGTACTTC.

The CDR3 reads CASSPRGVGTGPEKLFF. CDR3 DNA: TGTGCCAGCAGCCCAAGGGGGGTGGGGACGGGACCGGAAAAACTGTTTTTT. The chain combines TRBV7-6 with TRBJ1-4, with D possibly being TRBD1 (6 bases). Germline V gene data show CDR1 as SGHVS and CDR2 as FNYEAQ. The CDR3 runs to 17 residues. V dropped 5 bases and J dropped 8 bases, with 24 bases sitting between them.

The V call is TRBV11-1, the J call TRBJ2-3; 9 bases match TRBD2. CDR1 SGHAT and CDR2 FQDESV come from the germline V gene (reference sequence). This CDR3 is built from 17 residues. The V segment lost 4 bases and the J segment 1 base; nucleotides outside the gene matches: 9. DNA of the CDR3: TGTGCCAGCAGCTGGCCGACTAGCGGACCGCGCACAGATACGCAGTATTTT. It translates to CASSWPTSGPRTDTQYF. The whole variable domain, remainder taken from reference TRBV11-1 and TRBJ2-3, is EAEVAQSPRYKITEKSQAVAFWCDPISGHATLYWYRQILGQGPELLVQFQDESVVDDSQLPKDRFSAERLKGVDSTLKIQPAELGDSAMYLCASSWPTSGPRTDTQYFGPGTRLTVL.

The chain couples TRBV5-1 to TRBJ1-1; D is perhaps TRBD1 (5 bases). The CDR3 is 15 amino acids. The V gene lost 2 bases and the J gene lost 2 bases, with 13 bases spanning the gap. From germline, CDR1 is SGHRS and CDR2 YFSETQ. Here the CDR3 DNA reads TGCGCCAGCAGCTTAGAACCGGGGGTCAACACTGAAGCTTTCTTT. As protein: CASSLEPGVNTEAFF.

The chain recombines TRBV7-2 with TRBJ2-7; 10 bases agree with TRBD2. Per the germline V gene, CDR1 is SGHTA and CDR2 is FQGNSA. This CDR3 spans 16 amino acids. V trimming: 3 bases; J trimming: 0 bases; junction bases outside the gene matches: 5. The DNA of the CDR3 is TGTGCCAGCAGCTTTAGACTAGCGGGCAGCTCCTACGAGCAGTACTTC. Amino acids: CASSFRLAGSSYEQYF.

The gene calls are TRBV7-2 and TRBJ2-2, with D possibly being TRBD1 (6 bases). The CDR3 covers 14 residues. Trimming took off 2 bases at V and 5 bases at J, with 9 bases between the two ends. Germline CDR1 is SGHTA and CDR2 is FQGNSA. Written as DNA, the CDR3 is TGTGCCAGCAGCTTACAGACAGGTACCGGGGAGCTGTTTTTT. Protein: CASSLQTGTGELFF. Full variable domain (missing parts from reference TRBV7-2 and TRBJ2-2): GAGVSQSPSNKVTEKGKDVELRCDPISGHTALYWYRQSLGQGLEFLIYFQGNSAPDKSGLPSDRFSAERTGGSVSTLTIQRTQQEDSAVYLCASSLQTGTGELFFGEGSRLTVL.

The chain joins TRBV11-2 to TRBJ1-4; the D is unclear. CDR3 length equals 16 residues. Looked up from germline, CDR1 is SGHAT and CDR2 is FQNNGV. Trimming left V 3 bases short and J 6 bases short, with 17 bases between. CDR3 amino acids: CASSFGSASRYEKLFF. CDR3 DNA: TGTGCCAGCAGCTTCGGGTCGGCCTCACGCTATGAAAAACTGTTTTTT.

The J gene is TRBJ2-1, the V gene TRBV12-5; TRBD2 aligns across 8 bases. CDR1 is LGHNT and CDR2 is FRNRAP in the germline V gene. The CDR3 is made up of 14 amino acids. V gave up 3 bases and J gave up 9 bases; unmatched junction bases: 7. The CDR3 spells CASGFKGSGIEQFF. The CDR3 nucleotides are TGTGCTAGTGGTTTCAAAGGTAGCGGGATTGAGCAGTTCTTC.

The CDR3, as DNA: TGTGCCAGTAGGCCGGAACGGAGCACAGATACGCAGTATTTT. This gives the protein CASRPERSTDTQYF. The chain carries TRBV19 and TRBJ2-3, with D hard to call. V was cut by 6 bases and J by 0 bases, with 10 bases left in between. Per germline, CDR1 LNHDA and CDR2 SQIVND (reference sequence). The CDR3 spans 14 residues. Supplemented by reference TRBV19 and TRBJ2-3, the full variable domain reads DGGITQSPKYLFRKEGQNVTLSCEQNLNHDAMYWYRQDPGQGLRLIYYSQIVNDFQKGDIAEGYSVSREKKESFPLTVTSAQKNPTAFYLCASRPERSTDTQYFGPGTRLTVL.